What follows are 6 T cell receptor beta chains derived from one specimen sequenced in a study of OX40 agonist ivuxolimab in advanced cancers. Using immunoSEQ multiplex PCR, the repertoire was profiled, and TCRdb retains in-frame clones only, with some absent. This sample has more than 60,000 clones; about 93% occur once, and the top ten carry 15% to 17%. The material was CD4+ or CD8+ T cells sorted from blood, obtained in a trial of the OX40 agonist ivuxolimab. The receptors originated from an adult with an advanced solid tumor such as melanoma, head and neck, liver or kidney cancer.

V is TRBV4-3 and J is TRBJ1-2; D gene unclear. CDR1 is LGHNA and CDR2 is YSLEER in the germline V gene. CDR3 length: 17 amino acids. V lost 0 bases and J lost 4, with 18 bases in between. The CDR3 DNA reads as TGCGCCAGCAGCCAAGATTCGGCCCGGCAGCCCCTCTATGGCTACACCTTC. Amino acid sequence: CASSQDSARQPLYGYTF.

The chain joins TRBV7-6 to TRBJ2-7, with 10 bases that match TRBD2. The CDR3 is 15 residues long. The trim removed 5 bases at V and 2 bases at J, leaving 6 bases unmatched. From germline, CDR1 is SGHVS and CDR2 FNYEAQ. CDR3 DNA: TGTGCCAGCAGCATTAGCGGGAGGCAAACCTACGAGCAGTACTTC. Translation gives CASSISGRQTYEQYF.

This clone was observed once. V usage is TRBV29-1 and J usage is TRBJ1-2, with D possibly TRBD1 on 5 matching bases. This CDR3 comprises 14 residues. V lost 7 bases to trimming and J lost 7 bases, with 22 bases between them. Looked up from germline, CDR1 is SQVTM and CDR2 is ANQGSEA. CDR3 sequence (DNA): TGCAGCGCTGTAGACAGTAACCCCAGCAGTGGCTACACCTTC. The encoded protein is CSAVDSNPSSGYTF. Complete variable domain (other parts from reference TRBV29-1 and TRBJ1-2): SAVISQKPSRDICQRGTSLTIQCQVDSQVTMMFWYRQQPGQSLTLIATANQGSEATYESGFVIDKFPISRPNLTFSTLTVSNMSPEDSSIYLCSAVDSNPSSGYTFGSGTRLTVV.

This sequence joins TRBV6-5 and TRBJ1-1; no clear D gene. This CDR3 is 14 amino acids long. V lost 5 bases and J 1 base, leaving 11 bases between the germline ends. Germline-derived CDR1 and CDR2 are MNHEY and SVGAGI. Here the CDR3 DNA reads TGTGCCAGCAGTCACCAGCACCCGAACACTGAAGCTTTCTTT. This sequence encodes CASSHQHPNTEAFF.

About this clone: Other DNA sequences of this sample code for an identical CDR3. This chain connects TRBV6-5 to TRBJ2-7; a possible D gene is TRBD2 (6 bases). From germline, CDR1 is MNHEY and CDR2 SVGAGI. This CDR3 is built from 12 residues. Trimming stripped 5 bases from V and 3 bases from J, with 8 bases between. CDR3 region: CASSPGSYEQYF. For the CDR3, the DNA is TGTGCCAGCAGTCCCGGGAGCTACGAGCAGTACTTC.

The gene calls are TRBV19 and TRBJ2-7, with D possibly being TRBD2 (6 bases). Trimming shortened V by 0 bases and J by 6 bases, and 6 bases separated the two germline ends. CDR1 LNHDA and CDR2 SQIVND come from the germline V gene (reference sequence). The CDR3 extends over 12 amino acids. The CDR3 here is CASSIDGGEQYF. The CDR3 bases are TGTGCCAGTAGTATAGACGGGGGCGAGCAGTACTTC.